This record covers a single TCR beta chain. Its specific antigen is unknown. No base-level quality is on record; no much larger clone is a single base apart. The data derive from a study of PD-1 blockade in classical Hodgkin lymphoma (dated by TCRdb to about 2020). About the investigation overall: Nivolumab dosing was 3 mg/kg intravenously every 2 weeks, continuing until either disease progression or unacceptable toxicity. To define a peripheral blood immune signature of response to PD-1 blockade in classical Hodgkin lymphoma, the study combined TCR beta sequencing with CyTOF. Broad study findings and their caveats: Baseline diversity similar to that of newly diagnosed patients was observed in trial patients achieving complete response, whereas significantly lower diversity was observed in partial responders and progressors. Baseline TCR diversity was reported to be lower in newly diagnosed patients than in healthy donors and to be lower still in relapsed/refractory patients. A significant rise by C4D1 was seen in CD4+ but not CD8+ TCR diversity (p=0.0027 vs p=0.16), with the rise being most apparent in complete responders (p=0.02). The study was limited to a single clinical trial cohort, and causes of repertoire differences, possibly disease activity or prior therapy, remained undefined. Lower diversity was seen in patients whose nivolumab began less than 1 year after ASCT, and these patients were left out of later analyses so that immune reconstitution would not confound the results.

The Qiagen DNeasy kit was used to extract genomic DNA from unsorted PBMCs and from the negatively selected CD4+ and CD8+ fractions. Using primers that anneal to V and J segments, immunoSEQ multiplex PCR amplified the TCR beta CDR3 regions. A synthetic immune receptor repertoire was used to minimize amplification bias, and any residual bias was removed computationally once sequencing was done. In the original analysis: Repertoire diversity was quantified as the Shannon entropy index using custom Python scripts. Unsorted, CD4+ and CD8+ repertoires were examined separately, except in combined analyses, for which CD4+ and CD8+ sequences were merged in silico. Clonal expansion was defined as at least a 2-fold frequency increase after treatment relative to C1D1, with a pseudocount of 0.5 for undetected baseline clones. Clones with 0 or 1 copy at C1D1 were classified as singleton clones, and clones with 2 or more copies were classified as non-singleton clones. Clones expanded in unsorted samples were labelled as CD4+, CD8+ or unknown by matching protein sequences in sorted samples from the same patient. Wilcoxon tests on paired samples were used to test diversity changes from C1D1 to C4D1. TCRdb retrieved this table from immuneACCESS and kept in-frame rearrangements only. Not all clones are present; in checked studies, unresolved V genes account for under half, and no reason is known for the remainder. V, J and clone size derive from that table, while D and trimming were established from the DNA sequence. The table for this sample lists about 64,000 clones; just over 90% of them were counted only once. About 8% of the sample is held by the ten biggest clonotypes.

The sample's time point label is to be understood as: cycle 4 day 1 (C4D1), after less than 7 weeks of nivolumab. All trial patients had relapsed after autologous stem cell transplantation, with cohorts A, B and C differing in prior brentuximab vedotin exposure. The trial cohort comprised 60 or so patients with relapsed/refractory classical Hodgkin lymphoma whose best overall responses were complete response, partial response or progressive disease. Trial patients were treated with single-agent nivolumab in the multi-cohort phase II CheckMate 205 trial. Best overall response was determined by an independent review committee according to the 2007 International Working Group response criteria. Trial PBMCs were collected just before the start of nivolumab (C1D1) and during therapy at cycle 2 day 1 and cycle 4 day 1. Peripheral blood was collected in 8 mL Vacutainer Cell Preparation Tubes, from which PBMCs were isolated by centrifugation and then cryopreserved.

The germline V gene encodes CDR1 SGHRS and CDR2 YFSETQ. The CDR3 runs 15 residues from the cysteine to the phenylalanine. Kept here is only the CDR3 DNA, which spans 45 bases and is read in frame from base 1. The V and J ends are trimmed by 0 bases and 1 base, leaving 10 bases between them. Sequences were derived from peripheral blood mononuclear cells (PBMCs), sampled before the fourth cycle of nivolumab. This TCR derives from a human donor with classical Hodgkin lymphoma. Rearrangement joined TRBV5-1 to TRBJ1-1; a confident D gene designation cannot be given. DNA sequence: TGCGCCAGCAGCTTGGGGCCCCACCAGAACACTGAAGCTTTCTTT. Protein translation: CASSLGPHQNTEAFF.